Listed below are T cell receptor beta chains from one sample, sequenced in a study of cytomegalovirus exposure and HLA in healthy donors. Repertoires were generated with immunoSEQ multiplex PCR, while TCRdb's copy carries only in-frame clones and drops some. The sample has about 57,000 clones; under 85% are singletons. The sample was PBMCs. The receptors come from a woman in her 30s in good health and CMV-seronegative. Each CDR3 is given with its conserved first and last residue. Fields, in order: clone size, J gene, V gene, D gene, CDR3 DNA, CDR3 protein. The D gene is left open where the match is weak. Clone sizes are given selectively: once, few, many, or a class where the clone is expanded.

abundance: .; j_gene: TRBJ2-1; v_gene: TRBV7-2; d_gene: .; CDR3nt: TGTGCCAGCAGCCGCGGAGTGGCCTACAATGAGCAGTTCTTC; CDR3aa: CASSRGVAYNEQFF
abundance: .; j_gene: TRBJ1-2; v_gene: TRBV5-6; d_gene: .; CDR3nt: TGTGCCAGCAGCTTGGTCAGGAACTATGGCTACACCTTC; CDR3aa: CASSLVRNYGYTF
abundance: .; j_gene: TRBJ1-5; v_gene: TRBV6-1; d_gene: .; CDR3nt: TGTGCCAGCAGAAGCCAGCGGGACAAGGTCCAGCCCCAGCATTTT; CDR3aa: CASRSQRDKVQPQHF
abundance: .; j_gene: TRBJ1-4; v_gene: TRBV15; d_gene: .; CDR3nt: TGTGCCACCCGGAAGCGAGGAGAAAAACTGTTTTTT; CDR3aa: CATRKRGEKLFF
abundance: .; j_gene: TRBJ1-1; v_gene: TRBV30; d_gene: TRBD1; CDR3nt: TGTGCCTGGAGTGTAGGGACAGGGACCCCTGAAGCTTTCTTT; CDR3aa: CAWSVGTGTPEAFF
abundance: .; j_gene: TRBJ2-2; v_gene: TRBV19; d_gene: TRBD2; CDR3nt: TGTGCCAGTAGCCCGGGGGGAGGATTTACCGGGGAGCTGTTTTTT; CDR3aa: CASSPGGGFTGELFF
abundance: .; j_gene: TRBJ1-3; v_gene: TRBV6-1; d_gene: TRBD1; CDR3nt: TGTGCCAGCAGTGAAAGCAGGGGGCCGCGTGGAAACACCATATATTTT; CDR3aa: CASSESRGPRGNTIYF
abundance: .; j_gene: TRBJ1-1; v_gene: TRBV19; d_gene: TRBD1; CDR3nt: TGTGCCAGTAGTAGGGCAGGGGGAGAGGCTGAAGCTTTCTTT; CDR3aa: CASSRAGGEAEAFF
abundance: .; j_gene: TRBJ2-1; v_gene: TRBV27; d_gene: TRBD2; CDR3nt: TGTGCCAGCAGTTTGACTAGCGGTTCCTACAATGAGCAGTTCTTC; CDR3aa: CASSLTSGSYNEQFF
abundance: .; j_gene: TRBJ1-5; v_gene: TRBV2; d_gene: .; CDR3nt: TGTGCCAGCAGTCTGACAGATCAGCCCCAGCATTTT; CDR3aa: CASSLTDQPQHF
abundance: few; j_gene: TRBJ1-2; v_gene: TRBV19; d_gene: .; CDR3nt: TGTGCCAGTAGTATAGAGGGCAGCTACTATGGCTACACCTTC; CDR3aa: CASSIEGSYYGYTF
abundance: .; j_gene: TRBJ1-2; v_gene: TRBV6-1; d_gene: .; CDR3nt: TGTGCCAGCAGGGGGGACACCTTGGGTCACTATGGCTACACCTTC; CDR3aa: CASRGDTLGHYGYTF
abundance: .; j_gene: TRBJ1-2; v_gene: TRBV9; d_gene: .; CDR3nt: TGTGCCAGCAGCGAGGCAGGGTTCCATGGCTACACCTTC; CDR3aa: CASSEAGFHGYTF
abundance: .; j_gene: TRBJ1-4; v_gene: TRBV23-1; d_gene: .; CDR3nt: TGCGCCAGCAGTCTCCCGGCAGGGGCCAGTAATGAAAAACTGTTTTTT; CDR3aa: CASSLPAGASNEKLFF
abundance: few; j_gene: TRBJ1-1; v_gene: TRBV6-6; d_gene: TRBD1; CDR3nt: TGTGCCAGCAGTCCCCGACAGGGGGCGACCACTGAAGCTTTCTTT; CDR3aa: CASSPRQGATTEAFF
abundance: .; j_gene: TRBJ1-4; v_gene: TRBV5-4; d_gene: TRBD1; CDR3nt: TGTGCCAGCAGCTTGAAGGGACAGGCCAATGAAAAACTGTTTTTT; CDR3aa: CASSLKGQANEKLFF
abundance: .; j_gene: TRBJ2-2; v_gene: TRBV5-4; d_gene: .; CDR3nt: TGTGCCAGCAGCTCCCCAGGACAGAACACCGGGGAGCTGTTTTTT; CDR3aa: CASSSPGQNTGELFF
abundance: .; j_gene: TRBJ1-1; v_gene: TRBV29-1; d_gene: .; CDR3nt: TGCAGCGTTGTTGGCAGGGAGAACACTGAAGCTTTCTTT; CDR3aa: CSVVGRENTEAFF
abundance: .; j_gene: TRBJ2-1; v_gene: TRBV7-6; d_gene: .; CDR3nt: TGTGCCAGCAGCTTAGAAGGGAAGGGGACCTACAATGAGCAGTTCTTC; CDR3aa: CASSLEGKGTYNEQFF
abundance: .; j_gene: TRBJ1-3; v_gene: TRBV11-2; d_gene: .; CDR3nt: TGTGCCAGCACATCAGGTTACTCTGGAAACACCATATATTTT; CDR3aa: CASTSGYSGNTIYF
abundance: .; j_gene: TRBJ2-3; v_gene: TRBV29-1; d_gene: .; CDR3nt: TGCAGCGTTGAACCAAATACGCAGTATTTT; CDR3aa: CSVEPNTQYF
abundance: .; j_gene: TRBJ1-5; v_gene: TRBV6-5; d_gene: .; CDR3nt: TGTGCCAGCAGTTCCCGGGGGGGAGGAAACAATCAGCCCCAGCATTTT; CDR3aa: CASSSRGGGNNQPQHF
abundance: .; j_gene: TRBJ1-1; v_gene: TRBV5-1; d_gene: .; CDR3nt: TGCGCCAGCAGCTCCCTGACTGAGGAAGCTTTCTTT; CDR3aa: CASSSLTEEAFF
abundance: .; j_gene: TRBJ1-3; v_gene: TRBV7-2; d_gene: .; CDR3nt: TGTGCCAGCAGCCCGAGACAGCAGAGCTCTGGAAACACCATATATTTT; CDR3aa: CASSPRQQSSGNTIYF
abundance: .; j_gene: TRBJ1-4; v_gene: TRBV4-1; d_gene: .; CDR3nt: TGCGCCAGCAGCCAAAACGGTCTTAATGAAAAACTGTTTTTT; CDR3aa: CASSQNGLNEKLFF
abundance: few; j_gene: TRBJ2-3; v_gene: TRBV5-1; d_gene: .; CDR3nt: TGCGCCAGCAGCTTGGGGCAGAGCGGAGGCACAGATACGCAGTATTTT; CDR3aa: CASSLGQSGGTDTQYF
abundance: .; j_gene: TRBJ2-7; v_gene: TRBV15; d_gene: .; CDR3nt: TGTGCCACCAGCAGTCCCGGACTTAGCTCCTACGAGCAGTACTTC; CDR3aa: CATSSPGLSSYEQYF
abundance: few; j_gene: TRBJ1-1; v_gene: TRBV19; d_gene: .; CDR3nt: TGTGCCAGTAGTATAACAGGGATGAACACTGAAGCTTTCTTT; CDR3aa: CASSITGMNTEAFF
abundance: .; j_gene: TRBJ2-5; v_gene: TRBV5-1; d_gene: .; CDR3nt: TGCGCCAGCAGAGTACAGGGAGGGGGCCAAGAGACCCAGTACTTC; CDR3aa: CASRVQGGGQETQYF
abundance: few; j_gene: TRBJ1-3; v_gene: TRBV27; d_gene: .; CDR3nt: TGTGCCAGCAGTTTAACCGGGACTCCTGGAAACACCATATATTTT; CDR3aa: CASSLTGTPGNTIYF
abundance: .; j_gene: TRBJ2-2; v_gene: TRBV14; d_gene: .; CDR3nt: TGTGCCAGCAGCCCCTGGCTAGCAGGCGGGGAGCTGTTTTTT; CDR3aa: CASSPWLAGGELFF
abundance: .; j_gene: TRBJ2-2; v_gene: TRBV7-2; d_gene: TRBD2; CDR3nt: TGTGCCAGCAGCCCAAGACTAGCGGACACCGGGGAGCTGTTTTTT; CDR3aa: CASSPRLADTGELFF
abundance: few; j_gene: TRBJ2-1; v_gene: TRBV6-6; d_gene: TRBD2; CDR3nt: TGTGCCAGCAGGACCGCAGCGGGAGGGCCGACGTTCTTC; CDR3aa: CASRTAAGGPTFF
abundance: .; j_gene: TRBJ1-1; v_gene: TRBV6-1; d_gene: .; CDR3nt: TGTGCCAGCAGTGAATCGCGTCTCCGGGATGAAGCTTTCTTT; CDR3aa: CASSESRLRDEAFF
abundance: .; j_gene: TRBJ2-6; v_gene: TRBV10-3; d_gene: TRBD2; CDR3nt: TGTGCCATCAGTGCGAGTGCGGGAGCCCGCTCTGGGGCCAACGTCCTGACTTTC; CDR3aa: CAISASAGARSGANVLTF
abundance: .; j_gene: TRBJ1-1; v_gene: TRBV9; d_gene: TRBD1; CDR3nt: TGTGCCAGCAGCGAGAGGGGACAGCACACTGAAGCTTTCTTT; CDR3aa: CASSERGQHTEAFF
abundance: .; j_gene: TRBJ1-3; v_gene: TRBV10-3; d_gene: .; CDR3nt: TGTGCCATCAGTGCGGGAAACACCATATATTTT; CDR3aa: CAISAGNTIYF
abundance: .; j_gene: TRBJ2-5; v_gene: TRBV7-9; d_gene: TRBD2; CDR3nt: TGTGCCAGCAGCAGGACTAGCGGACAAGAGACCCAGTACTTC; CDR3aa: CASSRTSGQETQYF
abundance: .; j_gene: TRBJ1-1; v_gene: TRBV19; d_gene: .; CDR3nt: TGTGCCAGTAGTATTAGCCTGAACACTGAAGCTTTCTTT; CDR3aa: CASSISLNTEAFF
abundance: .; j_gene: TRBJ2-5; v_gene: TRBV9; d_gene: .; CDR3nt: TGTGCCAGCAGCGTAGAAGATGGCAGGGGCGAGGCCCAGTACTTC; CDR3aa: CASSVEDGRGEAQYF
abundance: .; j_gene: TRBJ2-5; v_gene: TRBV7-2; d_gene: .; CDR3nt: TGTGCCAGCAGCCCCGTTGTGGAGACCCAGTACTTC; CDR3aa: CASSPVVETQYF
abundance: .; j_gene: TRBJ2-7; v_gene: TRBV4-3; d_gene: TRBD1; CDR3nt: TGCGCCAGCAGCCAAGTTAGACAGGGGACCTACGAGCAGTACTTC; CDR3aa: CASSQVRQGTYEQYF
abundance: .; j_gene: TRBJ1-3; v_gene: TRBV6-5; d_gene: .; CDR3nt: TGTGCCAGCAGTTACTCGACACAAGGAGGAAACACCATATATTTT; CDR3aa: CASSYSTQGGNTIYF
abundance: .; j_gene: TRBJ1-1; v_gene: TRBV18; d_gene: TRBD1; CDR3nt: TGTGCCAGCTCACCCTCGACAGGGTTGACTGAAGCTTTCTTT; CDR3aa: CASSPSTGLTEAFF
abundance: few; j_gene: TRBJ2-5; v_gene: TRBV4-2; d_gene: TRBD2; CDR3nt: TGTGCCAGCAGCCAAGGAACTAGCGGTACCCCATGGGAAGAGACCCAGTACTTC; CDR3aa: CASSQGTSGTPWEETQYF
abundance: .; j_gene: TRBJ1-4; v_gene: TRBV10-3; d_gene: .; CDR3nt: TGTGCCATCAGTGACGGGGGGGCTGGTGAAAAACTGTTTTTT; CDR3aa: CAISDGGAGEKLFF
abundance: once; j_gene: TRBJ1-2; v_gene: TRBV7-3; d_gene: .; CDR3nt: TGTGCCAGCAGCCCGACAGACAACTATGGCTACACCTTC; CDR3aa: CASSPTDNYGYTF
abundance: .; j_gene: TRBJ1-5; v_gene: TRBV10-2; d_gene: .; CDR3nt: TGCGCCAGCAGTGAGTCGTCAGGGTGGGATCAGCCCCAGCATTTT; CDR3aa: CASSESSGWDQPQHF
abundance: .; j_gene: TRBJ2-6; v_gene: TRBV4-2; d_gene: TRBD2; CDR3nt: TGTGCCAGCAGCCCCGAGGGTAGCGGGAGGCATTCCCCCTCTGGGGCCAACGTCCTGACTTTC; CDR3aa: CASSPEGSGRHSPSGANVLTF
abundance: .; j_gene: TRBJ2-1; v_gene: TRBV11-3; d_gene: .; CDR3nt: TGTGCCAGCAGCTTAGATCTCGGACAATACAATGAGCAGTTCTTC; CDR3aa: CASSLDLGQYNEQFF
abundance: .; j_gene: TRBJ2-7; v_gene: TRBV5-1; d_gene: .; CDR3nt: TGCGCCAGCAGCTTGGCGGGTGGGTTCTACGAGCAGTACTTC; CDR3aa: CASSLAGGFYEQYF
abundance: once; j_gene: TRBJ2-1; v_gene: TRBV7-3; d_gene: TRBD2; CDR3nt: TGTGCCAGCAGCTTACAGGTCCTTAGCGGGAGAAGGAATGAGCAGTTCTTC; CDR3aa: CASSLQVLSGRRNEQFF
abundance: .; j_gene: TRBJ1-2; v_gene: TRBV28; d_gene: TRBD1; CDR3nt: TGTGCCAGCAGCCTAGGGACAGCTTATGGCTACACCTTC; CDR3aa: CASSLGTAYGYTF
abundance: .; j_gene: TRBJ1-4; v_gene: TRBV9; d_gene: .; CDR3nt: TGTGCCAGCAGCCCGCGGGACGGTCTGGGGGAAAAACTGTTTTTT; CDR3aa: CASSPRDGLGEKLFF
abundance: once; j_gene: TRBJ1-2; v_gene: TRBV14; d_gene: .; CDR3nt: TGTGCCAGCAGCCAAGAAATCGGGGTCTATGGCTACACCTTC; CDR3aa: CASSQEIGVYGYTF